This T cell receptor beta chain was retrieved from a study of post-analysis software for immune sequencing data. The overall study: Patients with relapsing-remitting, secondary progressive and progressive-relapsing multiple sclerosis courses were all represented. The study's findings and limits: There were about five TRBV segments more frequent in patients than controls, and TRBV5-6, TRBV5-1 and TRBV20-1 were among them. The F measure placed samples prepared in the same batch into strongly shared clusters. Compared against controls, patients with multiple sclerosis displayed significantly lower normalized Chao1 diversity.

Carried by the TCR beta cDNA libraries were unique molecular identifiers. Once roughly 0.85 to 11 million T cells were used, hundreds of thousands of cDNA molecules resulted. TCRdb re-called the PCR reads with MiXCR, one entry per CDR3 protein. Here the sample spans 750,000 to 900,000 distinct CDR3 sequences, around 42% being singletons. Comment on this clonotype: What it recognizes is unknown.

CDR3 length: 15 residues. From germline, CDR1 is SGHVS and CDR2 FQNEAQ. Trimming pared 5 bases from V and 6 bases from J, leaving 16 bases between. The chain uses TRBV7-8 and TRBJ2-2, with no clear D. The TCR was taken from a girl between 5 and 17 years old with multiple sclerosis. Sequenced material: blood. CDR3 coding DNA: TGTGCCAGCAGCCACAGAGTGGGGATCCCCGGGGAGCTGTTTTTT. Translating gives CASSHRVGIPGELFF.